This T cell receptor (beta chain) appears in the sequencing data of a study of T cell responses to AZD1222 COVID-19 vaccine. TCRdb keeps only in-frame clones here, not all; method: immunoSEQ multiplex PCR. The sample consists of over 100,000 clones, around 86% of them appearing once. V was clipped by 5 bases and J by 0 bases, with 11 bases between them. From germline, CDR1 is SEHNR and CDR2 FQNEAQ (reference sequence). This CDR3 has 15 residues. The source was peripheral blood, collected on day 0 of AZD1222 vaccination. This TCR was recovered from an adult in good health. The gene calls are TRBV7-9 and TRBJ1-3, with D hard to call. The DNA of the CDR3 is TGTGCCAGCAGCCCGCTGTCGGGCTCTGGAAACACCATATATTTT. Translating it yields CASSPLSGSGNTIYF.